A single sample is the source of the 24 T cell receptor beta chains below, sequenced in a study of blood T cell repertoires in COVID-19. Assay used: immunoSEQ multiplex PCR; TCRdb lists only in-frame clones, some missing. Counted here are about 190,000 clones, about 88% occurring once; the ten biggest clones make up roughly 6.2%. The sequencing sample was made of peripheral blood. The receptors were sampled from a woman aged 40-49 years who had recovered from COVID-19.

This chain joins TRBV27 and TRBJ2-3, with D perhaps matching TRBD2 (5 bases). Germline-derived CDR1 and CDR2 are MNHEY and SMNVEV (reference sequence). This CDR3 contains 18 residues. Trimming took 7 bases from V and 2 from J, leaving 25 bases between them. The CDR3 spells CASISPNDYPLITDTQYF. As DNA, the CDR3 is TGTGCCAGCATATCTCCAAATGACTACCCACTCATCACAGATACGCAGTATTTT.

The rearrangement uses TRBV4-3 and TRBJ2-1, with D maybe TRBD2 (6 bases). The CDR3 extends over 16 amino acids. The ends were cut back, 3 bases at V and 2 bases at J, with 14 bases in the middle. Germline lookup yields CDR1 LGHNA and CDR2 YSLEER. CDR3 nucleotide sequence: TGCGCCAGCAGCCACGAGACTAGTTCTACCTACAATGAGCAGTTCTTC. Translation gives CASSHETSSTYNEQFF.

The chain has TRBV28 and TRBJ1-1; 8 bases map to TRBD1. After removal of 5 bases from V and 11 bases from J, the junction contained 16 bases not matched to a gene. Germline V gene sequence: CDR1 MDHEN, CDR2 SYDVKM. There are 15 residues in the CDR3. The CDR3 is CASSLLTGGSGLAFF. In DNA form, the CDR3 reads TGTGCCAGCAGTCTGCTTACAGGGGGTTCCGGTTTGGCTTTCTTT.

The rearrangement joins TRBV3-1 (or the pseudogene TRBV3-2) to TRBJ2-5, with D possibly matching TRBD1 (6 bases). Trimming shortened V by 1 base and J by 5 bases, and 11 bases separated the two germline ends. The CDR3 consists of 14 residues. CDR1 and CDR2 from the germline V gene are LGHDT and YNNKEL (reference sequence). The DNA for the CDR3 is TGTGCCAGCAGCCAAGCCAACAGGGAGGAGACCCAGTACTTC. It yields the protein CASSQANREETQYF.

This clone was seen a handful of times. This chain links TRBV24-1 with TRBJ2-2; D may be TRBD1 (6 bases). V was shortened by 7 bases and J by 6 bases, with 14 bases between the two germline ends. The germline V gene has CDR1 KGHDR and CDR2 SFDVKD. The CDR3 extends over 14 amino acids. This CDR3 is CATRLTGRPGELFF. CDR3 nucleotide sequence: TGTGCCACCAGACTGACAGGTCGGCCCGGGGAGCTGTTTTTT.

This sequence joins TRBV29-1 and TRBJ2-7; D not resolved. The V and J ends lost 4 bases and 1 base respectively, with 8 bases between them. The CDR3 loop spans 12 amino acids. Germline V gene lookup returns CDR1 SQVTM and CDR2 ANQGSEA. CDR3 protein: CSVVTLSYEQYF. The CDR3, as DNA: TGCAGCGTTGTAACTTTATCCTACGAGCAGTACTTC.

V gene TRBV28 combines with J gene TRBJ2-7; TRBD1 is a possible D gene (6 bases). The CDR3 has 14 amino acids. With 5 bases removed from V and 2 bases from J, the gap between germline ends came to 13 bases. Germline CDR1 reads MDHEN; CDR2 reads SYDVKM. CDR3 DNA sequence: TGTGCCAGCAGTCCGGGACACCGAACCTACGAGCAGTACTTC. This codes for CASSPGHRTYEQYF.

This clone was counted a single time. This chain connects TRBV19 to TRBJ2-1; 11 bases map to TRBD2. CDR3 size: 15 residues. Germline lookup yields CDR1 LNHDA and CDR2 SQIVND (reference sequence). V lost 5 bases, J lost 3 bases, and 3 bases stayed unmatched. CDR3: CASSLTSGGYNEQFF. CDR3 bases: TGTGCCAGTAGTCTTACTAGCGGGGGCTACAATGAGCAGTTCTTC.

The table lists this clone with a few counts. The chain links TRBV29-1 to TRBJ2-3; the D is unclear. Between the trimmed V and J ends, which lost 7 bases and 0 bases, there was a span of 8 bases. Germline V CDR1 and CDR2: SQVTM, ANQGSEA. The CDR3 spans 12 residues. The CDR3 DNA sequence: TGCAGCGCGGCCCCAAGCACAGATACGCAGTATTTT. It translates to CSAAPSTDTQYF.

The rearrangement uses TRBV7-3 and TRBJ2-2; D may be TRBD1 (6 bases). V lost 4 bases to trimming and J lost 7 bases, with 16 bases between them. Germline CDR1 reads SGHTA; CDR2 reads FQGTGA. The CDR3 covers 15 residues. The CDR3 loop is CASSSTGNAGGELFF. For the CDR3, the DNA is TGTGCCAGCAGCTCTACAGGGAACGCGGGCGGGGAGCTGTTTTTT.

The chain joins TRBV28 to TRBJ1-5, with D possibly being TRBD1 (5 bases). The CDR3 loop spans 15 amino acids. V lost 5 bases and J 2 bases, leaving 13 bases between the germline ends. Looked up from germline, CDR1 is MDHEN and CDR2 is SYDVKM. CDR3 sequence (DNA): TGTGCCAGCAGTCAGCCCACAGGCCGCAATCAGCCCCAGCATTTT. This sequence encodes CASSQPTGRNQPQHF.

The chain recombines TRBV7-9 with TRBJ2-5; D might be TRBD2 (5 bases). Deletions cut 5 bases from V and 5 bases from J, with 18 bases between. Germline V gives CDR1 SEHNR, CDR2 FQNEAQ (reference sequence). The CDR3 has 15 amino acids. The CDR3, as DNA: TGTGCCAGCAGCCCTAGCCTAGCCACCCTGGAGACCCAGTACTTC. Amino acid sequence: CASSPSLATLETQYF.

V and J are TRBV4-3 and TRBJ2-1; 7 nucleotides agree with TRBD2. The germline V gene has CDR1 LGHNA and CDR2 YSLEER. The CDR3 contains 18 residues. Germline trimming cut 0 bases from V and 1 base from J; bases unmatched to any gene: 9. CDR3 DNA: TGCGCCAGCAGCCAAGAATTCTATGGGGGAGGGTCCTACAATGAGCAGTTCTTC. It yields the protein CASSQEFYGGGSYNEQFF.

The rearrangement uses TRBV27 and TRBJ1-2; D possibly corresponds to TRBD1 (5 bases). Germline CDR1 reads MNHEY; CDR2 reads SMNVEV (reference sequence). Trimming pared 6 bases from V and 7 bases from J, leaving 12 bases between. This CDR3 comprises 12 residues. The CDR3, as DNA: TGTGCCAGCAGCCCCGGGGGGGGTGGCTACACCTTC. It yields the protein CASSPGGGGYTF.

The V gene is TRBV20-1, the J gene TRBJ2-1, with 11 bases aligning to TRBD2. The CDR3 totals 21 residues. Germline CDR1 reads DFQATT; CDR2 reads SNEGSKA (reference sequence). After removal of 3 bases from V and 4 bases from J, the junction contained 23 bases not matched to a gene. Here the CDR3 DNA reads TGCAGTGCTAGTCGTCGTCAATCGGTAGCGGGAGGGCCTCTGATATACAATGAGCAGTTCTTC. Protein: CSASRRQSVAGGPLIYNEQFF.

V gene TRBV12-3 or TRBV12-4 combines with J gene TRBJ2-5, with no clear D. Between the trimmed V and J ends, which lost 0 bases and 5 bases, there was a span of 7 bases. CDR3 length: 13 amino acids. The CDR3 region has the DNA TGTGCCAGCAGTTTAGCCGGGTTGGAGACCCAGTACTTC. Translated, it gives CASSLAGLETQYF.

This chain uses TRBV3-1 (or the pseudogene TRBV3-2) with TRBJ2-2; D may be TRBD1 (5 bases). CDR1 and CDR2 (germline): LGHDT, YNNKEL (reference sequence). The CDR3 covers 15 residues. Trimming pared 0 bases from V and 7 bases from J, leaving 12 bases between. The CDR3 protein is CASSQDGFRGGELFF. CDR3 sequence (DNA): TGTGCCAGCAGCCAAGATGGGTTTAGGGGCGGGGAGCTGTTTTTT.

This rearrangement joins TRBV7-9 to TRBJ1-1; 7 bases are a match to TRBD1. CDR1 and CDR2 from the germline V gene are SEHNR and FQNEAQ (reference sequence). The junction had 7 bases not matched to a gene; V was cut back by 4 bases and J by 8 bases. The CDR3 has 13 residues. As DNA, the CDR3 is TGTGCCAGCAGCTCCCCCCTGGGACAGGAAGCTTTCTTT. Encoded protein: CASSSPLGQEAFF.

The V gene is TRBV28, the J gene TRBJ1-6, with 12 bases matching TRBD1. J lost 14 bases, V lost 3 bases, and 8 bases had no gene match. The germline V gene has CDR1 MDHEN and CDR2 SYDVKM. The length of the CDR3 is 15 residues. CDR3 residues: CASSLGGQGAGSLHF. In nucleotides, the CDR3 is TGTGCCAGCAGTTTGGGGGGACAGGGGGCTGGGTCCCTCCACTTT.

This chain uses TRBV27 with TRBJ1-2, with TRBD1 as a possible D gene (6 bases). Trimming stripped 5 bases from V and 5 bases from J, with 21 bases between. Germline V gives CDR1 MNHEY, CDR2 SMNVEV (reference sequence). The CDR3 is made up of 16 amino acids. This CDR3 is CASSTHAGQGNYGYTF. The CDR3 DNA reads as TGTGCCAGCAGTACCCACGCCGGGCAGGGGAATTATGGCTACACCTTC.

This clone has just a few counts. V gene TRBV19 combines with J gene TRBJ1-3; 9 bases fit TRBD1. The CDR3 length is 14 residues. J lost 3 bases, V lost 4 bases, and 1 base had no gene match. CDR1 is LNHDA and CDR2 is SQIVND in the germline V gene (reference sequence). The CDR3, as DNA: TGTGCCAGTAGTAGGACAGGGGTTGGAAACACCATATATTTT. Residues: CASSRTGVGNTIYF. Looking up the rest from reference TRBV19 and TRBJ1-3 gives the full variable domain: DGGITQSPKYLFRKEGQNVTLSCEQNLNHDAMYWYRQDPGQGLRLIYYSQIVNDFQKGDIAEGYSVSREKKESFPLTVTSAQKNPTAFYLCASSRTGVGNTIYFGEGSWLTVV.

This clone occurred a few times. The chain links TRBV5-1 to TRBJ2-7, with 11 bases matching TRBD2. Looked up from germline, CDR1 is SGHRS and CDR2 is YFSETQ. After removal of 0 bases from V and 6 bases from J, the junction contained 5 bases not matched to a gene. The CDR3 is 15 amino acids. The chain's CDR3 is CASSLDGLAGAEQYF. As DNA, the CDR3 is TGCGCCAGCAGCTTGGATGGACTAGCGGGCGCCGAGCAGTACTTC. The full variable domain, with the rest looked up from reference TRBV5-1 and TRBJ2-7, is KAGVTQTPRYLIKTRGQQVTLSCSPISGHRSVSWYQQTPGQGLQFLFEYFSETQRNKGNFPGRFSGRQFSNSRSEMNVSTLELGDSALYLCASSLDGLAGAEQYFGPGTRLTVT.

The rearrangement joins TRBV7-2 to TRBJ1-1; D is possibly TRBD1 (5 bases). V was shortened by 0 bases and J by 4 bases, with 15 bases between the two germline ends. CDR1 is SGHTA, CDR2 FQGNSA, per germline. CDR3 length: 16 residues. Here the CDR3 reads CASSLAGGTQGTEAFF. DNA for the CDR3: TGTGCCAGCAGCTTAGCGGGGGGGACCCAGGGCACTGAAGCTTTCTTT.

This chain joins TRBV25-1 and TRBJ2-3; 10 nucleotides agree with TRBD2. Trimming took 0 bases from V and 4 from J; bases not matched to a gene: 7. Germline lookup yields CDR1 MGHDK and CDR2 SYGVNS. This CDR3 contains 17 residues. CDR3 amino acids: CASSEYRSGRASDTQYF. CDR3 coding DNA: TGTGCCAGCAGTGAATATAGGAGCGGGAGGGCCTCAGATACGCAGTATTTT.